One sample yielded the 10 T cell receptor beta chains listed below, sequenced in a study of T cell responses to AZD1222 COVID-19 vaccine. The repertoire was sequenced with immunoSEQ multiplex PCR; TCRdb's copy has only in-frame clones and lacks some. The sample shows about 84,000 clones, around 83% of them seen only once. The starting material was peripheral blood, obtained 28 days after the second AZD1222 dose. The origin of the receptors is an adult who received the AZD1222 COVID-19 vaccine.

This clone was observed a handful of times. This chain joins TRBV23-1 and TRBJ1-3; 7 bases are a match to TRBD1. TRBV23-1 is identified as an open reading frame with a role that is uncertain. This CDR3 is built from 15 residues. Germline trimming cut 6 bases from V and 2 bases from J; bases unmatched to any gene: 7. The CDR3 here is CASSLKGAAGNTIYF. In DNA, the CDR3 is TGCGCCAGCAGCCTAAAGGGGGCGGCTGGAAACACCATATATTTT.

V is TRBV19 and J is TRBJ2-1, with TRBD2 identical over 8 bases. After removal of 8 bases from V and 0 bases from J, the junction contained 3 bases not matched to a gene. This CDR3 has 14 amino acids. Germline V gene lookup returns CDR1 LNHDA and CDR2 SQIVND (reference sequence). The CDR3 DNA is TGTGCCAGTGTAAGCGGGAGCTCCTACAATGAGCAGTTCTTC. The encoded protein is CASVSGSSYNEQFF.

The rearrangement links TRBV10-2 to TRBJ2-1; 7 bases fit TRBD2. In germline, CDR1 is WSHSY, CDR2 SAAADI. The CDR3 loop spans 14 amino acids. Unmatched junction bases numbered 9, after V lost 4 bases and J lost 9 bases. The CDR3, as DNA: TGCGCCAGCAGTGGAAGCCAGGGAGGGATTGAGCAGTTCTTC. This codes for CASSGSQGGIEQFF.

The V gene is TRBV6-5, the J gene TRBJ1-2; TRBD1 is a possible D gene (5 bases). The germline V gene has CDR1 MNHEY and CDR2 SVGAGI. The V gene lost 6 bases and the J gene lost 4 bases, with 12 bases spanning the gap. CDR3 length: 13 residues. CDR3 loop: CASRQQGSYGYTF. The CDR3 region has the DNA TGTGCCAGCAGACAGCAGGGATCCTATGGCTACACCTTC.

The CDR3 spells CASSPGSTTDTQYF. Here the CDR3 DNA reads TGTGCCAGCAGCCCCGGATCCACGACAGATACGCAGTATTTT. The chain has TRBV9 and TRBJ2-3; D is ambiguous. Germline V lookup: CDR1 SGDLS, CDR2 YYNGEE. The CDR3 runs to 14 residues. V was cut by 4 bases and J by 3 bases, with 12 bases left in between.

The CDR3 region is CASLGLYEQYF. DNA for the CDR3: TGTGCCAGCTTGGGGCTATACGAGCAGTACTTC. The chain uses TRBV5-8 and TRBJ2-7; D possibly corresponds to TRBD1 (5 bases). V lost 7 bases to trimming and J lost 4 bases, with 9 bases between them. CDR3 length equals 11 residues. CDR1 is SGHTS and CDR2 is YDEGEE in the germline V gene.

The chain has TRBV5-1 and TRBJ2-2; D may be TRBD2 (7 bases). Deletions cut 0 bases from V and 4 bases from J, with 10 bases between. The CDR3 has 15 amino acids. The germline V gene encodes CDR1 SGHRS and CDR2 YFSETQ. CDR3: CASSLGGGPTGELFF. CDR3 bases: TGCGCCAGCAGCTTGGGCGGGGGCCCCACCGGGGAGCTGTTTTTT.

The V and J genes are TRBV2 and TRBJ1-2, with D maybe TRBD1 (5 bases). In germline, CDR1 is SNHLY, CDR2 FYNNEI. The V end was cut by 1 base, the J end by 8 bases, with 11 bases between. This CDR3 is 13 amino acids long. The CDR3 DNA reads TGTGCCAGCAGTGAAGGACAGCTAAACGGCTACACCTTC. Its protein product is CASSEGQLNGYTF.

With respect to this clone: One junction end does not reproduce the germline sequence, and a read error may be involved. V usage is TRBV2 and J usage is TRBJ1-2, with D maybe TRBD1 (6 bases). CDR3 length equals 11 residues. The germline V gene encodes CDR1 SNHLY and CDR2 FYNNEI. The CDR3 sequence: CASRLGGPQAF. The CDR3 region has the DNA TGTGCCAGCAGGTTGGGGGGGCCACAAGCCTTC.

V usage is TRBV19 and J usage is TRBJ1-4; D is ambiguous. CDR3 size: 13 residues. Germline V gene lookup returns CDR1 LNHDA and CDR2 SQIVND (reference sequence). Trimming removed 6 bases at V and 3 bases at J, with 8 bases between. CDR3 sequence reads: CASRTRANEKLFF. CDR3 DNA: TGTGCCAGTAGGACGCGGGCTAATGAAAAACTGTTTTTT.